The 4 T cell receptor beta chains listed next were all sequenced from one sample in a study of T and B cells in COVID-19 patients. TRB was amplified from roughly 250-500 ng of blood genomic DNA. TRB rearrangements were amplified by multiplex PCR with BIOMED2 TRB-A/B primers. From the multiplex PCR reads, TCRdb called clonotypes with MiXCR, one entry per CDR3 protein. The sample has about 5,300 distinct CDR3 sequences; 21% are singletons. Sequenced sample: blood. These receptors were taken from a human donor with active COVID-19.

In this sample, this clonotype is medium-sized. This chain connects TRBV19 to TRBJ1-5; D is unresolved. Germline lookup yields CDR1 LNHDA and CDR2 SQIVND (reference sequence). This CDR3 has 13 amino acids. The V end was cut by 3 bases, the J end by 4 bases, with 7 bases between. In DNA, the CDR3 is TGTGCCAGTAGTATTACGGAGAATCAGCCCCAGCATTTT. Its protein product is CASSITENQPQHF. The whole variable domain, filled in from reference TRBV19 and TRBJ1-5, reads DGGITQSPKYLFRKEGQNVTLSCEQNLNHDAMYWYRQDPGQGLRLIYYSQIVNDFQKGDIAEGYSVSREKKESFPLTVTSAQKNPTAFYLCASSITENQPQHFGDGTRLSIL.

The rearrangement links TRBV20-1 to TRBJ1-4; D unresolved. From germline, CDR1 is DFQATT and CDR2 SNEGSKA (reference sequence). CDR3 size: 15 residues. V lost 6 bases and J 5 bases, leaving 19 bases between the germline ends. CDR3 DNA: TGCAGTGCCAGAATCGTCGGACTTATAAATGAAAAACTGTTTTTT. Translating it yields CSARIVGLINEKLFF.

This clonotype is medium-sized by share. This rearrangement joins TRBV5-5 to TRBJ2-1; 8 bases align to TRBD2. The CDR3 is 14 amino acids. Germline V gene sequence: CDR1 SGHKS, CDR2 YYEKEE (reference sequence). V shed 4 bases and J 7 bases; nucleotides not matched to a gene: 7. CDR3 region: CASSRTSRGNEQFF. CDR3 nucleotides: TGTGCCAGCAGCCGGACTAGCCGAGGGAATGAGCAGTTCTTC.

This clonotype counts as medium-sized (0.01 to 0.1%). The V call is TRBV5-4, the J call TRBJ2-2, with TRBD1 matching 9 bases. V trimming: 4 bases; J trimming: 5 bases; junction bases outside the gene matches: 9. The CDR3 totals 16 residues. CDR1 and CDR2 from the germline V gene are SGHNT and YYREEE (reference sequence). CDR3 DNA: TGTGCCAGCAGCCCAGGGACAGGGTTAGGAACCGGGGAGCTGTTTTTT. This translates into CASSPGTGLGTGELFF.